This TCR beta chain was sequenced in a study of blood T cells in healthy people across ages. Germline V CDR1 and CDR2: MNHEY, SVGEGT. The CDR3 is 12 amino acids. The V and J ends lost 4 bases and 7 bases respectively, with 10 bases between them. Sample-barcoded 5' priming and a J-beta primer mix drove a second PCR of roughly 6 to 12 cycles. Tags on each cDNA molecule came from a template-switch adaptor with 12 random nucleotides. TCRdb ran MiXCR on the 5' RACE reads and lists one entry per CDR3 protein. The sample lists some 790,000 distinct CDR3 sequences; about 30% were seen once. This clonotype was picked up a small number of times.

This receptor was taken from a woman aged 80 or older in good health. Sequencing was performed on blood. The chain uses TRBV6-2 or TRBV6-3 and TRBJ1-1; TRBD1 is a possible D gene (6 bases). The CDR3 spells CASSLQGIEAFF. The DNA for the CDR3 is TGTGCCAGCAGTTTACAGGGAATTGAAGCTTTCTTT.